This T cell receptor (beta chain) was recorded in a study of T-cell reconstitution after alpha-beta-depleted transplantation in children. Using unique molecular identifiers, the investigators prepared the TCRbeta library. TCRdb re-called the PCR reads through MiXCR, storing one row per CDR3 protein. The sample consists of 45,000 to 55,000 distinct CDR3 sequences, approximately 8.7% of them appearing once. This clonotype has at least ten counts. The germline CDR1 and CDR2 sequences are WSHSY and SAAADI. The CDR3 is made up of 14 amino acids. V lost 0 bases and J lost 5, with 10 bases in between. Material: PBMCs, mostly from graft donor cells, obtained 60 days after TCRalphabeta/CD19-depleted stem cell transplant. The receptor's source is a male patient aged 2 to 9 who had a stem cell transplant for chronic granulomatous disease, so the T cells may come from the graft donor. The chain recombines TRBV10-2 with TRBJ1-2; no clear D gene. The CDR3 sequence is CASSESGRTYGYTF. The CDR3 coding sequence is TGCGCCAGCAGTGAGTCGGGCAGGACGTATGGCTACACCTTC.